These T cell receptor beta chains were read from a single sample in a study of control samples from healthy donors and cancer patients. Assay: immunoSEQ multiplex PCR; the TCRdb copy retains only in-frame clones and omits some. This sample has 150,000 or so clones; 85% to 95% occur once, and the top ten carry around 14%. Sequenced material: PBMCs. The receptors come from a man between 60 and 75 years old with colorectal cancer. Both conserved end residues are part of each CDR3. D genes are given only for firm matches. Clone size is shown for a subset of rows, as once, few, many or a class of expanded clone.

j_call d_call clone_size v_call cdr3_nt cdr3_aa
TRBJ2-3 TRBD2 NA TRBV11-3 TGTGCCAGCAGCTTGGGACTAGCGGGGGATGCAGATACGCAGTATTTT CASSLGLAGDADTQYF
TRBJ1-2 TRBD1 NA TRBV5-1 TGCGCCAGCAGCTCGACAGGGGACAACTATGGCTACACCTTC CASSSTGDNYGYTF
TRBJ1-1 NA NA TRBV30 TGTGCCTTTGACAGGACGTGGAACACTGAAGCTTTCTTT CAFDRTWNTEAFF
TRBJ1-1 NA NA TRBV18 TGTGCCAGCTCCCTCACGGGGGTCATGAACACTGAAGCTTTCTTT CASSLTGVMNTEAFF
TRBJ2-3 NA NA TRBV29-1 TGCAGCGTTGATCCTAGCACAGATACGCAGTATTTT CSVDPSTDTQYF
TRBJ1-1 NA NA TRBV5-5 TGTGCCAGCAGCTCAATCCCTGAAGCTTTCTTT CASSSIPEAFF
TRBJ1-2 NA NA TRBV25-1 TGTGCCAGCAGCCAGGGAGGGAGGCCCTATGGCTACACCTTC CASSQGGRPYGYTF
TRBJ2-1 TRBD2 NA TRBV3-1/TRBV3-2 TGTGCCAGCAGCCTAGCGGGGGTCAACGAGCAGTTCTTC CASSLAGVNEQFF
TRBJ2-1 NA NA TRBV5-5 TGTGCCAGCAGCTTGGCGGGTGAGCAGTTCTTC CASSLAGEQFF
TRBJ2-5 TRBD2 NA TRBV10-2 TGCGCCAGCCGGACTAGCGGGGGGCATCTGGCCCAGTACTTC CASRTSGGHLAQYF
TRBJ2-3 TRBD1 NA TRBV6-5 TGTGCCAGCGGCTACAGGGGAGAGGGCACAGATACGCAGTATTTT CASGYRGEGTDTQYF
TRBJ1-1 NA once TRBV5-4 TGTGCCAGCAGCTTGGGGTCAGGGGTGAACACTGAAGCTTTCTTT CASSLGSGVNTEAFF
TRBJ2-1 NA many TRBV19 TGTGCCAGTAGTATTTGGGGGGCAGGGGATGAGCAGTTCTTC CASSIWGAGDEQFF
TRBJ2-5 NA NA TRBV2 TGTGCCAGCAGTGTTGTCGGGCCAGGGGAGACCCAGTACTTC CASSVVGPGETQYF
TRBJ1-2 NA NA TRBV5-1 TGCGCCAGCAGCCGGGGGTCGTCGGATGGAAACTATGGCTACACCTTC CASSRGSSDGNYGYTF
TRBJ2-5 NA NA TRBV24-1 TGTGCCACCAGTGAAGGCGAGACCCAGTACTTC CATSEGETQYF
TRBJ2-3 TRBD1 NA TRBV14 TGTGCCAGCAGCCAATCGGGACAGCCTAGCACAGATACGCAGTATTTT CASSQSGQPSTDTQYF
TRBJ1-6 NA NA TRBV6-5 TGTGCCAGCACCTTCCTCGGGGGAAATTCACCCCTCCACTTT CASTFLGGNSPLHF
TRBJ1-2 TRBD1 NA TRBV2 TGTGCCAGCAGGAGGGACAGTCTGGGCTACACCTTC CASRRDSLGYTF
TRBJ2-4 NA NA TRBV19 TGTGCCAGTAGTATTATTATGGGACGGATAAACATTCAGTACTTC CASSIIMGRINIQYF
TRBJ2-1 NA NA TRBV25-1 TGTGCCAGCAGTTCGACACCATTAGGGAATAACAATGAGCAGTTCTTC CASSSTPLGNNNEQFF
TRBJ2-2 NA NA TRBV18 TGTGCCAGCTCACCCGGACAGCAAAACACCGGGGAGCTGTTTTTT CASSPGQQNTGELFF
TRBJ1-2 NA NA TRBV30 TGTGCCTGGAGTGAGGGGTTACGCTATGGCTACACCTTC CAWSEGLRYGYTF
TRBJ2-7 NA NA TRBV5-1 TGCGCCAGCAGCCCCAACGACAGTGGCGAGCAGTACTTC CASSPNDSGEQYF
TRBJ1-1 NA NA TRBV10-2 TGCGCCAGCAAAGCGGGAAGTCATCTAGTTGAAGCTTTCTTT CASKAGSHLVEAFF
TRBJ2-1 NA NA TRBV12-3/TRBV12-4 TGTGCCAGCAGTTTAGGGGGACATGAGCAGTTCTTC CASSLGGHEQFF
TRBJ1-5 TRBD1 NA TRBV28 TGTGCCACCCAGCTGGGACAGTATAGCAATCAGCCCCAGCATTTT CATQLGQYSNQPQHF
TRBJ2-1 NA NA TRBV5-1 TGCGCCAGCAGCCAAAAAATGCGGGTTTCCTACAATGAGCAGTTCTTC CASSQKMRVSYNEQFF
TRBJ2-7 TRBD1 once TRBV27 TGTGCCAGCAGTTGGGGACAGGCCTACGAGCAGTACTTC CASSWGQAYEQYF
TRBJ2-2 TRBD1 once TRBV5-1 TGCGCCAGCAGCCGACTGAGACAGGGCCGGACCGGGGAGCTGTTTTTT CASSRLRQGRTGELFF
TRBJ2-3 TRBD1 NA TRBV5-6 TGTGCCAGCAGCTTGGACAGGGGATTCCGCACAGATACGCAGTATTTT CASSLDRGFRTDTQYF
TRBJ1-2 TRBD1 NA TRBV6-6 TGTGCCAGCAGTCCCTTCGACAGGGGAGGCTACACCTTC CASSPFDRGGYTF
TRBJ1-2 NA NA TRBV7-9 TGTGCCAGCAGCTTAGCGAACAGGGACCATGGCTACACCTTC CASSLANRDHGYTF
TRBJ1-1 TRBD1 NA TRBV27 TGTGCCAGCGGCAGACAGGGACCCAACACTGAAGCTTTCTTT CASGRQGPNTEAFF
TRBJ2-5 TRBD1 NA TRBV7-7 TGTGCCAGCAGCTTAGCTACAGGGGTGGACGAGACCCAGTACTTC CASSLATGVDETQYF
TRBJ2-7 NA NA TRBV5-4 TGTGCCAGCAGCTTGTCTGGCAGTTCCTACGAGCAGTACTTC CASSLSGSSYEQYF
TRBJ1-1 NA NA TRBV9 TGTGCCAGCAGCGTAGAAGTGGCCGGGAACACTGAAGCTTTCTTT CASSVEVAGNTEAFF
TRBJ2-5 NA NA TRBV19 TGTGCCAGTAGTATTTCGGAGACCCAGTACTTC CASSISETQYF
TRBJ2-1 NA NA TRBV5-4 TGTGCCAGCAGCACAGACTCCCTGACCTACAATGAGCAGTTCTTC CASSTDSLTYNEQFF
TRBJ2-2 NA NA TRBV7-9 TGTGCCAGCAGCCCTCCGTCGAACACCGGGGAGCTGTTTTTT CASSPPSNTGELFF
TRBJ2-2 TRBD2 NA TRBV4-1 TGCGCCAGCAGCCAACCCCATAGCGGGGGGGGTCTCACCGGGGAGCTGTTTTTT CASSQPHSGGGLTGELFF
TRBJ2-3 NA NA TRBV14 TGTGCCAGCAGCCAAGAGGGGAAAGGGACAGATACGCAGTATTTT CASSQEGKGTDTQYF
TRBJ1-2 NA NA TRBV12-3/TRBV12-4 TGTGCCAGCAGCCCGACAGCTAACTATGGCTACACCTTC CASSPTANYGYTF
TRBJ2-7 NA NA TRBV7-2 TGTGCCAGCAGCGTCGCAGGGACCTACGAGCAGTACTTC CASSVAGTYEQYF